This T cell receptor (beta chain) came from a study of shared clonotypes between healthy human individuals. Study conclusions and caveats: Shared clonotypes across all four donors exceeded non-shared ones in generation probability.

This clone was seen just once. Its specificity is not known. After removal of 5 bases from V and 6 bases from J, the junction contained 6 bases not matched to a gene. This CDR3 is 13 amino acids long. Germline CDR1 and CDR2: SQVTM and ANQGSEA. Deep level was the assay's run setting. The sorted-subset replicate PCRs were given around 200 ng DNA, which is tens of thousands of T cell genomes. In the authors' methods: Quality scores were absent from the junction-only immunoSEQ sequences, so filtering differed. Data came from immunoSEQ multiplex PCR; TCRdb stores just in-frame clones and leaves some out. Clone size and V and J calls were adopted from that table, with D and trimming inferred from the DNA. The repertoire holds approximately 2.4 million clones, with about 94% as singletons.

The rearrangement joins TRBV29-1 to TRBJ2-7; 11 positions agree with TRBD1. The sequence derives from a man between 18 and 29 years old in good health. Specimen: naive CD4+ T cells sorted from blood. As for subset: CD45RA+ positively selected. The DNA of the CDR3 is TGCAGCGTTTCGGACAGGGGGCTTTTCGAGCAGTACTTC. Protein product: CSVSDRGLFEQYF.